The subject of this entry is one TCR beta chain. Its antigen remains unknown. The repertoire was sequenced with immunoSEQ multiplex PCR; TCRdb's copy has only in-frame clones and lacks some. Altogether around 19,000 clones are present, 80% being singletons, with the ten largest covering around 7.2%. Time point reported: cycle 4 day 1 (C4D1), after less than 7 weeks of nivolumab. Every patient had relapsed following autologous stem cell transplantation, and cohorts differed in brentuximab vedotin exposure. This sample was included in a study of PD-1 blockade in classical Hodgkin lymphoma. Background on the study: On a schedule of every 2 weeks, patients received nivolumab 3 mg/kg intravenously.

Broader study findings: By C4D1 there was a significant rise in CD4+ TCR diversity but not in CD8+ TCR diversity.

Specimen: peripheral blood mononuclear cells (PBMCs), collected before the fourth cycle of nivolumab. The origin of this receptor is a human donor with classical Hodgkin lymphoma.

The CDR3 is CASSQDHWLVRFYNEQFF. For the CDR3, the DNA is TGTGCCAGCAGCCAAGATCACTGGCTAGTCCGTTTCTACAATGAGCAGTTCTTC. The gene calls are TRBV14 and TRBJ2-1; D call uncertain. V lost 0 bases to trimming and J lost 3 bases, with 18 bases between them. Germline V gene data show CDR1 as SGHDN and CDR2 as FVKESK. This CDR3 is built from 18 residues.